Listed below are T cell receptor beta chains from one sample, sequenced in a study of T-cell reconstitution after alpha-beta-depleted transplantation in children. TCRdb processed the PCR reads anew with MiXCR; each CDR3 protein has one entry. The data hold some 200,000 distinct CDR3 sequences, with 13% to 15% observed a single time. The sequencing here drew on PBMCs from the stem cell graft donor, taken from the stem cell graft. These TCRs come from a human donor who donated a stem cell graft to a child with acute lymphoblastic leukemia. Each CDR3 is given with its conserved first and last residue. Each record gives: J gene, V gene, D gene, clone size, CDR3 DNA, CDR3 protein. The D gene is left open where the match is weak. Not every row has a clone size; where given, it reads once, few, many or a size class.

j_gene: TRBJ2-2
v_gene: TRBV11-2
d_gene: .
abundance: many
CDR3nt: TGTGCCAGCAGGAGACAGACGAACACCGGGGAGCTGTTTTTT
CDR3aa: CASRRQTNTGELFF

j_gene: TRBJ1-5
v_gene: TRBV6-1
d_gene: .
abundance: many
CDR3nt: TGTGCCAGCAGTCATAGGACTAGAGGGGGCAATCAGCCCCAGCATTTT
CDR3aa: CASSHRTRGGNQPQHF

j_gene: TRBJ2-1
v_gene: TRBV7-2
d_gene: .
abundance: many
CDR3nt: TGTGCCAGCAGCTTAGTTGTCTACGACAATGAGCAGTTCTTC
CDR3aa: CASSLVVYDNEQFF

j_gene: TRBJ2-7
v_gene: TRBV7-2
d_gene: .
abundance: many
CDR3nt: TGTGCCAGCAGCCGGACTTTAAGCACAGGATCCTACGAGCAGTACTTC
CDR3aa: CASSRTLSTGSYEQYF

j_gene: TRBJ1-5
v_gene: TRBV20-1
d_gene: TRBD1
abundance: many
CDR3nt: TGCAGTGCCAGGGACAGCGATCAGCCCCAGCATTTT
CDR3aa: CSARDSDQPQHF

j_gene: TRBJ2-1
v_gene: TRBV5-1
d_gene: .
abundance: .
CDR3nt: TGCGTCAGCAGCTTGGTGACAGACCTATACAATGAGCAGTTCTTC
CDR3aa: CVSSLVTDLYNEQFF

j_gene: TRBJ2-2
v_gene: TRBV4-1
d_gene: TRBD2
abundance: many
CDR3nt: TGCGCCAGCAGCCAAGGTCGGGGCGGGAGCGGTCACGGGGAGCTGTTTTTT
CDR3aa: CASSQGRGGSGHGELFF

j_gene: TRBJ2-7
v_gene: TRBV18
d_gene: .
abundance: few
CDR3nt: TGTGCCAGCTCAGACCAGAAAGGGGTCCACGAGCAGTACTTC
CDR3aa: CASSDQKGVHEQYF

j_gene: TRBJ2-1
v_gene: TRBV24-1
d_gene: TRBD2
abundance: many
CDR3nt: TGTGCCACCAGTGATCGGGCTAGCGGGATAACTGAGCAGTTCTTC
CDR3aa: CATSDRASGITEQFF

j_gene: TRBJ2-1
v_gene: TRBV12-3/TRBV12-4
d_gene: TRBD2
abundance: many
CDR3nt: TGTGCCAGCAGTTTAGTTAGCGGGAGTGTCTGGCAGTTCTTC
CDR3aa: CASSLVSGSVWQFF

j_gene: TRBJ2-3
v_gene: TRBV5-1
d_gene: .
abundance: many
CDR3nt: TGCGCCAGCAGCTTGGCCCAGGGGGGGCGTGCAGATACGCAGTATTTT
CDR3aa: CASSLAQGGRADTQYF

j_gene: TRBJ2-7
v_gene: TRBV7-9
d_gene: .
abundance: many
CDR3nt: TGTGCCAGCAGCAAGAACCTAGCACCCTACGAGCAGTACTTC
CDR3aa: CASSKNLAPYEQYF

j_gene: TRBJ1-5
v_gene: TRBV10-3
d_gene: .
abundance: many
CDR3nt: TGTGCCATCAGTGAGTCGGTACAGGGAGGTCAGCCCCAGCATTTT
CDR3aa: CAISESVQGGQPQHF

j_gene: TRBJ1-1
v_gene: TRBV29-1
d_gene: .
abundance: .
CDR3nt: TGCAGCGTTACCTCCAGGGGGAACACTGAAGCTTTCTTT
CDR3aa: CSVTSRGNTEAFF

j_gene: TRBJ2-1
v_gene: TRBV28
d_gene: .
abundance: many
CDR3nt: TGTGCCAGCAGTTTAGGAGGGGGCGGGTTAAGGCAGTTCTTC
CDR3aa: CASSLGGGGLRQFF

j_gene: TRBJ2-7
v_gene: TRBV7-9
d_gene: TRBD2
abundance: few
CDR3nt: TGTGCCAGCAGCTCCTCTAGCGGGAGAAGGTACGAGCAGTACTTC
CDR3aa: CASSSSSGRRYEQYF

j_gene: TRBJ2-3
v_gene: TRBV5-6
d_gene: TRBD2
abundance: few
CDR3nt: TGTGCCAGCAGCGTGACAGCGGGAGGAGGAGATACGCAGTATTTT
CDR3aa: CASSVTAGGGDTQYF

j_gene: TRBJ1-5
v_gene: TRBV18
d_gene: .
abundance: .
CDR3nt: TGTGCCAGCTCACCTACCGGACCCACGGGCAATCAGCCCCAGCATTTT
CDR3aa: CASSPTGPTGNQPQHF

j_gene: TRBJ2-2
v_gene: TRBV2
d_gene: TRBD1
abundance: .
CDR3nt: TGTGCCAGCAGCGCGGACAGGGGGACCCCCGGGGAGCTGTTTTTT
CDR3aa: CASSADRGTPGELFF

j_gene: TRBJ2-7
v_gene: TRBV5-1
d_gene: .
abundance: .
CDR3nt: TGCGCCAGCAGCTTTTCCGTTGGTAGGGAGCAGTACTTC
CDR3aa: CASSFSVGREQYF

j_gene: TRBJ2-1
v_gene: TRBV12-3/TRBV12-4
d_gene: TRBD1
abundance: few
CDR3nt: TGTGCCAGCAGTTCGTGGACAGGCCACAATGAGCAGTTCTTC
CDR3aa: CASSSWTGHNEQFF

j_gene: TRBJ2-7
v_gene: TRBV28
d_gene: .
abundance: many
CDR3nt: TGTGCCAGCAGGGGGGGAAGCTCCTACGAGCAGTACTTC
CDR3aa: CASRGGSSYEQYF

j_gene: TRBJ2-3
v_gene: TRBV29-1
d_gene: .
abundance: many
CDR3nt: TGCAGCGTTGAAGACGACAGAGGGGTGGGGACAGATACGCAGTATTTT
CDR3aa: CSVEDDRGVGTDTQYF

j_gene: TRBJ1-6
v_gene: TRBV19
d_gene: TRBD1
abundance: few
CDR3nt: TGTGCCAGTAGTATTGGCGCGGACAGGGATTCACCCCTCCACTTT
CDR3aa: CASSIGADRDSPLHF

j_gene: TRBJ1-3
v_gene: TRBV10-3
d_gene: .
abundance: many
CDR3nt: TGTGCCATCAGTGAGACTGAGCGAGGAAACACCATATATTTT
CDR3aa: CAISETERGNTIYF

j_gene: TRBJ2-7
v_gene: TRBV20-1
d_gene: TRBD2
abundance: few
CDR3nt: TGCAGTGCTAGAGATCCGGGGACTAGCGGGGTGGGGTATCTACGCGAGCAGTACTTC
CDR3aa: CSARDPGTSGVGYLREQYF

j_gene: TRBJ2-2
v_gene: TRBV12-3/TRBV12-4
d_gene: .
abundance: many
CDR3nt: TGTGCCAGCAGTTTAGGTCTGGCCGGGGAGCTGTTTTTT
CDR3aa: CASSLGLAGELFF

j_gene: TRBJ2-1
v_gene: TRBV5-1
d_gene: TRBD2
abundance: few
CDR3nt: TGCGCCAGCAGACCGGGACTAGCGGGGGACAATGAGCAGTTCTTC
CDR3aa: CASRPGLAGDNEQFF

j_gene: TRBJ2-2
v_gene: TRBV12-3/TRBV12-4
d_gene: .
abundance: once
CDR3nt: TGTGCCATCAGTTTAGCGCGGGCAGACACCGGGGAGCTCTTTTTT
CDR3aa: CAISLARADTGELFF

j_gene: TRBJ1-2
v_gene: TRBV6-1
d_gene: .
abundance: .
CDR3nt: TGTGCCAGCAGATCCCCCGGAGGGGTTGGCTACACCTTC
CDR3aa: CASRSPGGVGYTF

j_gene: TRBJ1-6
v_gene: TRBV7-8
d_gene: .
abundance: many
CDR3nt: TGTGCCAGCAGCGTGCGGACGGGGCGTAATTCACCCCTCCACTTT
CDR3aa: CASSVRTGRNSPLHF

j_gene: TRBJ1-3
v_gene: TRBV7-9
d_gene: .
abundance: .
CDR3nt: TGTGCCAGCAGTCCATGGGGCAAAACTTACTCTGGAAACACCATATATTTT
CDR3aa: CASSPWGKTYSGNTIYF

j_gene: TRBJ2-3
v_gene: TRBV20-1
d_gene: .
abundance: many
CDR3nt: TGCAGTGCTCTCCAGAGGACAGATACGCAGTATTTT
CDR3aa: CSALQRTDTQYF

j_gene: TRBJ2-1
v_gene: TRBV12-3/TRBV12-4
d_gene: .
abundance: many
CDR3nt: TGTGCCAGCAGTTTTTTCGGAGTTGACAATGAGCAGTTCTTC
CDR3aa: CASSFFGVDNEQFF

j_gene: TRBJ2-6
v_gene: TRBV15
d_gene: .
abundance: many
CDR3nt: TGTGCCACCAGCAGAGGAGGCCCGGTTGGGGCCAACGTCCTGACTTTC
CDR3aa: CATSRGGPVGANVLTF

j_gene: TRBJ2-1
v_gene: TRBV12-3/TRBV12-4
d_gene: TRBD1
abundance: .
CDR3nt: TGTGCCAGCAGTTCCGGGACAGGGATACGAAGGGGCAATGAGCAGTTCTTC
CDR3aa: CASSSGTGIRRGNEQFF

j_gene: TRBJ2-3
v_gene: TRBV20-1
d_gene: .
abundance: many
CDR3nt: TGCAGTGCTAGGTCGGGCTTCGGTAAGGCGCAGTATTTT
CDR3aa: CSARSGFGKAQYF

j_gene: TRBJ2-1
v_gene: TRBV11-2
d_gene: .
abundance: many
CDR3nt: TGTGCCAGCAGCTTAGTGGCGGAGGGATACAATGAGCAGTTCTTC
CDR3aa: CASSLVAEGYNEQFF

j_gene: TRBJ2-3
v_gene: TRBV5-1
d_gene: TRBD1
abundance: many
CDR3nt: TGCGCCAGCAGAAAGGGACAGGGGGTCTCAGATACGCAGTATTTT
CDR3aa: CASRKGQGVSDTQYF

j_gene: TRBJ2-5
v_gene: TRBV7-2
d_gene: .
abundance: many
CDR3nt: TGTGCCAGCAGCTTAGTCAGAAAAGAGACCCAGTACTTC
CDR3aa: CASSLVRKETQYF

j_gene: TRBJ2-7
v_gene: TRBV5-1
d_gene: TRBD2
abundance: many
CDR3nt: TGCGCCAGCAGCTTGGTGGTGACTAGCGGACCCTACGAGCAGTACTTC
CDR3aa: CASSLVVTSGPYEQYF

j_gene: TRBJ2-2
v_gene: TRBV5-1
d_gene: TRBD1
abundance: many
CDR3nt: TGCGCCAGCAGCTTGTCCCCACAGGGGATAGGGACCGGGGAGCTGTTTTTT
CDR3aa: CASSLSPQGIGTGELFF

j_gene: TRBJ2-5
v_gene: TRBV5-6
d_gene: .
abundance: .
CDR3nt: TGTGCCAGCAGCTTACCGTCCCGGAGGGTGAGAGGAACCCAGTACTTC
CDR3aa: CASSLPSRRVRGTQYF

j_gene: TRBJ1-3
v_gene: TRBV20-1
d_gene: .
abundance: few
CDR3nt: TGCAGTGCTGGCTTGGGGGGGGGGCATCAAGGAAACACCATATATTTT
CDR3aa: CSAGLGGGHQGNTIYF

j_gene: TRBJ1-1
v_gene: TRBV12-3/TRBV12-4
d_gene: .
abundance: many
CDR3nt: TGTGCCAGCAGTTTCGCTGTGAACACTGAAGCTTTCTTT
CDR3aa: CASSFAVNTEAFF

j_gene: TRBJ2-5
v_gene: TRBV7-6
d_gene: .
abundance: many
CDR3nt: TGTGCCAGCAGCTTATACGTGACCCAGTACTTC
CDR3aa: CASSLYVTQYF

j_gene: TRBJ2-2
v_gene: TRBV18
d_gene: TRBD1
abundance: once
CDR3nt: TGTGCCAGCTCACCACTGGGACAGAAGGGAACCGGGGAGCTGTTTTTT
CDR3aa: CASSPLGQKGTGELFF

j_gene: TRBJ1-4
v_gene: TRBV5-5
d_gene: .
abundance: many
CDR3nt: TGTGCCAGCAGCTCCGAAGTCGAAAAACTGTTTTTT
CDR3aa: CASSSEVEKLFF

j_gene: TRBJ2-1
v_gene: TRBV5-1
d_gene: TRBD2
abundance: many
CDR3nt: TGCGCCAGCAGCCCTAGTCAGAGATGGACTAGCGGGGCCAGCTCCTACAATGAGCAGTTCTTC
CDR3aa: CASSPSQRWTSGASSYNEQFF

j_gene: TRBJ2-1
v_gene: TRBV6-2/TRBV6-3
d_gene: .
abundance: many
CDR3nt: TGTGCCAGCAGTTCTGTCCGGAATAACAATGAGCAGTTCTTC
CDR3aa: CASSSVRNNNEQFF

j_gene: TRBJ2-1
v_gene: TRBV24-1
d_gene: .
abundance: many
CDR3nt: TGTGCCACCAGTGAGGCCAGGACGTTCTCCTACAATGAGCAGTTCTTC
CDR3aa: CATSEARTFSYNEQFF

j_gene: TRBJ2-7
v_gene: TRBV20-1
d_gene: .
abundance: .
CDR3nt: TGCAGTGCTAGTGGGGGGCGACAGAACCCCTACGAGCAGTACTTC
CDR3aa: CSASGGRQNPYEQYF

j_gene: TRBJ1-2
v_gene: TRBV10-3
d_gene: TRBD1
abundance: .
CDR3nt: TGTGCCATCAGTGGCGGGACAGATTTTAACTATGGCTACACCTTC
CDR3aa: CAISGGTDFNYGYTF

j_gene: TRBJ2-7
v_gene: TRBV7-2
d_gene: .
abundance: few
CDR3nt: TGTGCCAGCAGCTCCGCCATTGGCGGCCTTGCCTACGAGCAGTACTTC
CDR3aa: CASSSAIGGLAYEQYF